These T cell receptor beta chains were read from a single sample in a study of blood T cell repertoires in COVID-19. The repertoire was sequenced with immunoSEQ multiplex PCR; TCRdb's copy has only in-frame clones and lacks some. The sample lists 68,000 or so clones; approximately 90% were seen once. Sequencing was performed on peripheral blood. All receptors come from a woman in her 70s with acute or convalescent COVID-19. CDR3s include the opening cysteine and the closing phenylalanine or tryptophan. D genes are given only for firm matches. Clone size is shown for a subset of rows, as once, few, many or a class of expanded clone.

cdr3_aa cdr3_nt j_call v_call clone_size d_call
CASSIQGGELFF TGTGCCAGCAGTATTCAGGGCGGGGAGCTGTTTTTT TRBJ2-2 TRBV5-6 NA NA
CASSLEGAPVGQFF TGCGCCAGCAGCCTGGAGGGAGCTCCGGTGGGGCAGTTCTTC TRBJ2-1 TRBV4-1 few NA
CASSPPLAGGRETQYF TGTGCCAGCAGCCCTCCCTTAGCGGGGGGGCGGGAGACCCAGTACTTC TRBJ2-5 TRBV3-1/TRBV3-2 NA TRBD2
CASSVGLTNTEAFF TGTGCCAGTAGTGTTGGACTTACGAACACTGAAGCTTTCTTT TRBJ1-1 TRBV19 NA NA
CASSFSSETQF TGTGCCAGCAGCTTTAGCTCAGAAACACAATTC TRBJ1-4 TRBV5-6 once NA
CASSLLAYGYTF TGTGCCAGCAGTTTATTGGCCTATGGCTACACCTTC TRBJ1-2 TRBV28 NA NA
CASSISETQYF TGTGCCAGTAGTATCTCAGAGACCCAGTACTTC TRBJ2-5 TRBV19 NA NA
CASSAGNYEQYF TGTGCCAGCAGTGCAGGGAACTACGAGCAGTACTTC TRBJ2-7 TRBV2 few NA
CASSPGFYGYTF TGCGCCAGCAGCCCAGGATTCTATGGCTACACCTTC TRBJ1-2 TRBV5-1 NA NA
CASSPHTRGEQFF TGTGCCAGCAGCCCCCATACTCGGGGTGAGCAGTTCTTC TRBJ2-1 TRBV7-2 NA NA
CASSKRAGEQFF TGTGCCAGCAGCAAAAGGGCAGGGGAGCAGTTCTTC TRBJ2-1 TRBV6-5 NA NA
CATSRQKQGNTEAFF TGTGCCACCAGCAGACAGAAACAGGGAAACACTGAAGCTTTCTTT TRBJ1-1 TRBV15 NA NA
CASSLDRQQETQYF TGTGCCAGCAGCTTAGATCGACAACAAGAGACCCAGTACTTC TRBJ2-5 TRBV7-2 NA NA
CASSFTGQNNSPLHF TGCGCCAGCAGCTTTACGGGACAGAATAATTCACCCCTCCACTTT TRBJ1-6 TRBV5-1 NA TRBD1
CASSLRQINQPQHF TGTGCCAGCAGCTTAAGACAGATAAATCAGCCCCAGCATTTT TRBJ1-5 TRBV7-2 NA NA
CASSRDLLTDTQYF TGTGCCAGCAGTCGGGACTTGCTCACAGATACGCAGTATTTT TRBJ2-3 TRBV6-5 NA NA
CASSFSVNTEAFF TGTGCCAGCAGCTTCTCCGTGAACACTGAAGCTTTCTTT TRBJ1-1 TRBV7-2 few NA
CASYSGTGRNTIYF TGTGCCAGTTACTCCGGGACAGGCCGAAACACCATATATTTT TRBJ1-3 TRBV19 NA TRBD1
CASSSRAGYTF TGTGCCAGCAGCTCCAGGGCTGGCTACACCTTC TRBJ1-2 TRBV11-1 NA NA
CASSSTTSQATGHNEQFF TGTGCCAGCAGCTCCACAACCTCGCAGGCCACTGGCCACAATGAGCAGTTCTTC TRBJ2-1 TRBV7-3 NA NA
CASSVATVNYGYTF TGTGCCAGCAGCGTAGCAACAGTTAACTATGGCTACACCTTC TRBJ1-2 TRBV9 once NA
CASSSGGREKLFF TGTGCCAGCAGTTCAGGGGGGCGGGAAAAACTGTTTTTT TRBJ1-4 TRBV6-5 NA TRBD1
CASRSIGRAFYEQYF TGTGCCAGCAGGTCAATCGGGAGGGCCTTCTACGAGCAGTACTTC TRBJ2-7 TRBV28 NA TRBD2
CASSFQGDNEQFF TGCGCCAGCAGCTTCCAGGGGGACAATGAGCAGTTCTTC TRBJ2-1 TRBV5-1 NA TRBD1
CASSQEAVTDTQYF TGTGCCAGCAGCCAAGAGGCTGTCACAGATACGCAGTATTTT TRBJ2-3 TRBV4-2 NA NA
CASSQEVGRRYNEQFF TGTGCCAGCAGCCAAGAAGTCGGGAGGAGGTACAATGAGCAGTTCTTC TRBJ2-1 TRBV14 NA TRBD2
CASSRGLAGGRNEQFF TGTGCCAGCAGTAGGGGTCTAGCGGGAGGGAGGAATGAGCAGTTCTTC TRBJ2-1 TRBV28 NA TRBD2
CASSQGHYGYTF TGTGCCAGCAGTCAGGGGCACTATGGCTACACCTTC TRBJ1-2 TRBV12-3/TRBV12-4 NA NA
CASSGGATYEQYF TGTGCCAGCAGCGGAGGCGCTACCTACGAGCAGTACTTC TRBJ2-7 TRBV5-6 NA NA
CASSIQGATNEKLFF TGTGCCAGCAGCATACAGGGGGCGACTAATGAAAAACTGTTTTTT TRBJ1-4 TRBV6-5 NA TRBD1
CASSHQGWRGYTF TGTGCCAGCAGCCACCAGGGGTGGCGAGGCTACACCTTC TRBJ1-2 TRBV3-1/TRBV3-2 NA NA
CAISRTGVNTEAFF TGTGCCATCTCACGGACAGGGGTGAACACTGAAGCTTTCTTT TRBJ1-1 TRBV19 NA TRBD1
CASFGFPRYGYTF TGTGCCAGCTTCGGCTTTCCTAGATATGGCTACACCTTC TRBJ1-2 TRBV2 NA NA
CASSFGGSMNTEAFF TGCGCCAGCAGCTTCGGCGGAAGCATGAACACTGAAGCTTTCTTT TRBJ1-1 TRBV5-1 NA NA
CASSREDYGYTF TGTGCCAGCAGCCGGGAGGACTATGGCTACACCTTC TRBJ1-2 TRBV9 few NA
CASSFGQGREKLFF TGTGCCAGCAGCTTTGGACAGGGGAGGGAAAAACTGTTTTTT TRBJ1-4 TRBV5-4 NA TRBD1
CASSVRGQAYNEQFF TGTGCCAGCAGCGTCAGGGGGCAGGCCTACAATGAGCAGTTCTTC TRBJ2-1 TRBV9 NA TRBD1
CASSFSSMQPQHF TGTGCCAGCAGTTTCAGTTCAATGCAGCCCCAGCATTTT TRBJ1-5 TRBV27 NA NA
CASLAGADTQYF TGTGCCAGCTTAGCTGGCGCAGATACGCAGTATTTT TRBJ2-3 TRBV7-9 NA NA
CASSLQGTYGYTF TGTGCCAGCAGCCTACAGGGGACCTATGGCTACACCTTC TRBJ1-2 TRBV2 once TRBD1
CASSVGRLADQETQYF TGTGCCAGCAGCGTAGGCAGACTAGCGGACCAAGAGACCCAGTACTTC TRBJ2-5 TRBV9 NA TRBD2
CASSSRTSGGFLGNEQFF TGTGCCAGCAGTTCCCGGACTAGCGGGGGCTTCCTGGGCAATGAGCAGTTCTTC TRBJ2-1 TRBV27 NA TRBD2
CASGMGTQGGYTF TGTGCCAGCGGAATGGGTACTCAGGGTGGCTACACCTTC TRBJ1-2 TRBV3-1/TRBV3-2 NA NA
CASRYRGGRYGYTF TGTGCCAGCAGATACCGGGGGGGCCGATATGGCTACACCTTC TRBJ1-2 TRBV28 NA NA
CASSLAVQGGYGYTF TGTGCCAGCAGCTTGGCCGTACAGGGTGGGTATGGCTACACCTTC TRBJ1-2 TRBV5-5 NA NA
CASTTSGSMGETQYF TGTGCCAGCACAACTAGCGGGAGTATGGGTGAGACCCAGTACTTC TRBJ2-5 TRBV6-6 NA TRBD2
CASSPYTVMNTEAFF TGTGCCAGCAGCCCATATACAGTGATGAACACTGAAGCTTTCTTT TRBJ1-1 TRBV3-1/TRBV3-2 once NA
CASSQGYTYEQYF TGTGCCAGCAGCCAGGGCTATACCTACGAGCAGTACTTC TRBJ2-7 TRBV4-2 NA NA
CASSPHQGDEKLFF TGCGCCAGCAGCCCGCACCAGGGGGATGAAAAACTGTTTTTT TRBJ1-4 TRBV4-1 NA TRBD1
CASSPQLRNYEQYF TGTGCCAGCAGCCCCCAATTGAGAAACTACGAGCAGTACTTC TRBJ2-7 TRBV7-8 NA NA
CASSYADRAGNTIYF TGTGCCAGCAGCTACGCGGACAGGGCTGGAAACACCATATATTTT TRBJ1-3 TRBV5-6 NA TRBD1
CASSLGTGGREKLFF TGTGCCAGCAGCTTGGGGACAGGGGGCCGTGAAAAACTGTTTTTT TRBJ1-4 TRBV5-8 NA TRBD1
CASSLFTSPKHRDTQYF TGCGCCAGCAGCTTATTCACATCTCCCAAGCACAGAGATACGCAGTATTTT TRBJ2-3 TRBV5-1 NA NA
CASSVDYTGAAKGGYTF TGTGCCAGCAGCGTAGATTATACAGGGGCTGCCAAGGGTGGCTACACCTTC TRBJ1-2 TRBV9 NA TRBD1
CASSPGTDLNQPQHF TGTGCCAGCAGCCCAGGGACAGACCTTAATCAGCCCCAGCATTTT TRBJ1-5 TRBV5-6 NA TRBD1
CASSQQGQLGETQYF TGCGCCAGCAGCCAACAGGGACAGTTAGGAGAGACCCAGTACTTC TRBJ2-5 TRBV4-3 NA TRBD1
CASSLRTRRGTEAFF TGTGCCAGCAGCCTGAGGACCCGGCGGGGCACTGAAGCTTTCTTT TRBJ1-1 TRBV5-4 NA NA